The 13 T cell receptor beta chains given below trace back to one sample, sequenced in a study of blood T cell repertoires in COVID-19. Sequencing was performed with immunoSEQ multiplex PCR; in TCRdb, only in-frame clones are kept and a portion is missing. The sample holds approximately 270,000 clones, approximately 83% seen once. Sample: peripheral blood. The origin of the receptors is a man of 80 years or more with acute or convalescent COVID-19.

V is TRBV7-2 and J is TRBJ2-7, with 9 bases fitting TRBD2. J gave up 3 bases and V 1 base, and 4 bases lay outside the gene matches. CDR3 length: 15 residues. In germline, CDR1 is SGHTA, CDR2 FQGNSA. CDR3 DNA sequence: TGTGCCAGCAGCTTAGAAGGTAGCGGGAGCTACGAGCAGTACTTC. Translated, it gives CASSLEGSGSYEQYF.

V gene TRBV2 combines with J gene TRBJ1-2; 7 nucleotides align to TRBD1. V gave up 5 bases and J gave up 12 bases; unmatched junction bases: 6. This CDR3 is 11 amino acids long. Germline CDR1 reads SNHLY; CDR2 reads FYNNEI. CDR3 DNA: TGTGCCAGCAGTTTCGACAGGGCGGACACCTTC. Its translation: CASSFDRADTF. Looking up the rest from reference TRBV2 and TRBJ1-2 gives the full variable domain: EPEVTQTPSHQVTQMGQEVILRCVPISNHLYFYWYRQILGQKVEFLVSFYNNEISEKSEIFDDQFSVERPDGSNFTLKIRSTKLEDSAMYFCASSFDRADTFGSGTRLTVV.

This chain links TRBV19 with TRBJ2-6; 8 bases agree with TRBD1. V shed 5 bases and J 3 bases; nucleotides not matched to a gene: 3. The CDR3 spans 15 residues. Germline loops: CDR1 LNHDA, CDR2 SQIVND (reference sequence). The CDR3 loop is CASSSQGGGANVLTF. The CDR3 bases are TGTGCCAGTAGTTCACAGGGGGGTGGGGCCAACGTCCTGACTTTC.

The chain employs TRBV5-1 and TRBJ2-7; 7 bases align to TRBD1. Germline CDR1 and CDR2: SGHRS and YFSETQ. J gave up 1 base and V 4 bases, and 5 bases lay outside the gene matches. The CDR3 sequence is 14 residues long. The CDR3 here is CASSQRTGSYEQYF. The CDR3 region has the DNA TGCGCCAGCAGCCAGCGGACAGGTTCCTACGAGCAGTACTTC.

V is TRBV6-5 and J is TRBJ2-3; 9 bases map to TRBD1. The germline V gene has CDR1 MNHEY and CDR2 SVGAGI. Trimming removed 9 bases from V and 4 bases from J; junction bases left unmatched: 5. The CDR3 loop spans 13 amino acids. CDR3 in amino acids: CARGTGWADTQYF. DNA of the CDR3: TGTGCCAGAGGGACAGGGTGGGCAGATACGCAGTATTTT.

The rearrangement links TRBV27 to TRBJ2-1; 7 positions agree with TRBD2. Germline assignment: CDR1 MNHEY and CDR2 SMNVEV (reference sequence). The CDR3 extends over 13 amino acids. V gave up 4 bases and J gave up 7 bases; unmatched junction bases: 4. CDR3 sequence (DNA): TGTGCCAGCAGTTCCCAGGGAGGGAATGAGCAGTTCTTC. Its translation is CASSSQGGNEQFF.

This clone turned up a few times. The V call is TRBV12-3 or TRBV12-4, the J call TRBJ2-7; D possibly corresponds to TRBD1 (5 bases). The CDR3 runs to 12 residues. V was shortened by 6 bases and J by 4 bases, with 10 bases between the two germline ends. The CDR3 reads CASRFREYEQYF. CDR3 nucleotides: TGTGCCAGCAGGTTCAGGGAATACGAGCAGTACTTC.

The chain links TRBV6-2 or TRBV6-3 to TRBJ1-5, with D tentatively TRBD1 (5 bases). Between the trimmed V and J ends, which lost 5 bases and 4 bases, there was a span of 15 bases. The CDR3 length is 15 residues. The germline CDR1 and CDR2 sequences are MNHEY and SVGEGT. In nucleotides, the CDR3 is TGTGCCAGCAGTGTAGTCGGGACTCCTAATCAGCCCCAGCATTTT. Its protein is CASSVVGTPNQPQHF.

Of note for this clone: Other DNA variants within this sample encode the same CDR3. The J gene is TRBJ1-5, the V gene TRBV18; the D is unclear. The germline V gene encodes CDR1 KGHSH and CDR2 LQKENI. Between the trimmed V and J ends, which lost 2 bases and 5 bases, there was a span of 4 bases. The CDR3 consists of 12 residues. The CDR3 protein is CASSPSDQPQHF. CDR3 in DNA: TGTGCCAGCTCACCATCGGATCAGCCCCAGCATTTT.

This chain links TRBV20-1 with TRBJ1-6; D remains ambiguous. Looked up from germline, CDR1 is DFQATT and CDR2 is SNEGSKA (reference sequence). The CDR3 is made up of 11 amino acids. Trimming removed 3 bases at V and 12 bases at J, with 9 bases between. In DNA, the CDR3 is TGCAGTGCTAGCCGGGGAGGACCCCTCCACTTT. Translated, it gives CSASRGGPLHF.

This chain uses TRBV2 with TRBJ1-4; tentatively, D is TRBD1 (6 bases). The ends were cut back, 7 bases at V and 1 base at J, with 10 bases in the middle. The CDR3 contains 14 residues. Germline V gene lookup returns CDR1 SNHLY and CDR2 FYNNEI. This chain's CDR3 is CASTADRTNEKLFF. The CDR3 bases are TGTGCCAGCACCGCGGACAGAACTAATGAAAAACTGTTTTTT.

The chain uses TRBV6-5 and TRBJ1-2; maybe TRBD1 (5 bases). The CDR3 consists of 12 residues. V lost 6 bases and J 4 bases, leaving 9 bases between the germline ends. In germline, CDR1 is MNHEY, CDR2 SVGAGI. The CDR3 bases are TGTGCCAGCAGGACAGCTTCCTATGGCTACACCTTC. Its translation is CASRTASYGYTF.

This chain links TRBV6-5 with TRBJ1-1, with no clear D. CDR3 length equals 15 residues. Trimming stripped 5 bases from V and 6 bases from J, with 19 bases between. Germline V CDR1 and CDR2: MNHEY, SVGAGI. CDR3 loop: CASSRRRAGGSEAFF. The CDR3 DNA is TGTGCCAGCAGTCGCCGGAGGGCGGGAGGTTCTGAAGCTTTCTTT.